These T cell receptor beta chains were read from a single sample in a study of glioma-infiltrating T cells after dendritic cell vaccination. Method: immunoSEQ multiplex PCR; TCRdb's copy keeps in-frame clones and lacks some. This sample has some 110,000 clones, with roughly 89% found just once. The specimen comprised blood, sampled after dendritic cell vaccination. The receptors derive from a human donor with glioblastoma. Each CDR3 is given with its conserved first and last residue. The order of the fields is V gene, clone size, D gene, J gene, CDR3 protein, CDR3 DNA. D genes are given only for firm matches. Not all rows give a size; the values are once, few, many and, for expanded clones, a class.

TRBV11-2	.	TRBD2	TRBJ2-5	CASRASGSETQYF	TGTGCCAGCCGGGCGAGCGGGAGTGAGACCCAGTACTTC
TRBV19	once	TRBD2	TRBJ2-7	CASSLSGRAPYEQYF	TGTGCCAGTAGTTTAAGCGGGAGGGCCCCCTACGAGCAGTACTTC
TRBV28	once	TRBD1	TRBJ1-1	CASGQGAGEAFF	TGTGCCAGTGGACAGGGGGCCGGTGAAGCTTTCTTT
TRBV6-5	.	TRBD2	TRBJ2-1	CASSTSGRGYNEQFF	TGTGCCAGCAGTACTAGCGGGAGGGGATACAATGAGCAGTTCTTC
TRBV30	.	TRBD1	TRBJ1-2	CAWSATGNYGYTF	TGTGCCTGGAGTGCGACAGGGAACTATGGCTACACCTTC
TRBV11-2	.	.	TRBJ1-2	CASSLANRANYGYTF	TGTGCCAGCAGCTTGGCAAACAGGGCAAACTATGGCTACACCTTC
TRBV2	.	.	TRBJ2-3	CASSDSISLDTQYF	TGTGCCAGCAGTGATAGTATTTCCCTGGATACGCAGTATTTT
TRBV5-6	.	TRBD1	TRBJ2-3	CASSSSWTGRTDTQYF	TGTGCCAGCAGCTCCTCCTGGACAGGGCGAACAGATACGCAGTATTTT
TRBV11-2	.	TRBD2	TRBJ2-3	CASSLDFLGLAATDTQYF	TGTGCCAGCAGCTTAGATTTCCTGGGACTAGCGGCCACAGATACGCAGTATTTT
TRBV4-2	.	.	TRBJ1-1	CASSQDVGRVNTEAFF	TGTGCCAGCAGCCAAGATGTTGGCAGGGTAAACACTGAAGCTTTCTTT
TRBV2	.	TRBD1	TRBJ1-4	CASRSQTGGEKLFF	TGTGCCAGCAGGTCCCAGACAGGGGGCGAAAAACTGTTTTTT
TRBV21-1	.	.	TRBJ1-1	CASSDQTGGEAFF	TGTGCCAGCAGCGATCAGACAGGGGGTGAAGCTTTCTTT
TRBV11-3	.	.	TRBJ1-1	CASSVGVTEAFF	TGTGCCAGCAGCGTCGGGGTCACTGAAGCTTTCTTT
TRBV5-1	.	TRBD2	TRBJ2-2	CASSLTTSGGTGELFF	TGCGCCAGCAGCTTGACGACTAGCGGGGGCACCGGGGAGCTGTTTTTT
TRBV6-1	.	TRBD2	TRBJ2-3	CASSERLAGTTDTQYF	TGTGCCAGCAGTGAACGACTAGCGGGAACTACAGATACGCAGTATTTT
TRBV11-3	.	TRBD2	TRBJ2-7	CASLGGSSYEQYF	TGTGCCAGCTTGGGGGGGTCCTCCTACGAGCAGTACTTC
TRBV6-1	.	TRBD2	TRBJ2-5	CASSELAGGQETQYF	TGTGCCAGCAGTGAATTAGCGGGGGGGCAAGAGACCCAGTACTTC
TRBV5-1	.	.	TRBJ2-3	CASSVSGGPVTDTQYF	TGCGCCAGCTCCGTATCCGGGGGGCCTGTCACAGATACGCAGTATTTT
TRBV11-2	few	TRBD2	TRBJ2-1	CASSSQPGGGSYNEQFF	TGTGCCAGCAGCTCCCAACCGGGGGGGGGATCCTACAATGAGCAGTTCTTC
TRBV6-6	once	.	TRBJ2-2	CASSLTVNTGELFF	TGTGCCAGCAGTTTAACAGTGAACACCGGGGAGCTGTTTTTT
TRBV6-1	.	TRBD1	TRBJ1-1	CASSERDRARTEAFF	TGTGCCAGCAGTGAAAGAGACAGGGCGAGGACTGAAGCTTTCTTT
TRBV15	once	.	TRBJ2-2	CATSRDHPGVTGELFF	TGTGCCACCAGCAGAGATCACCCGGGTGTCACCGGGGAGCTGTTTTTT
TRBV7-2	.	TRBD1	TRBJ1-2	CASSARDRGLYGYTF	TGTGCCAGCAGCGCCCGGGACAGGGGGCTTTATGGCTACACCTTC
TRBV10-3	.	TRBD1	TRBJ2-1	CAIRASGTAFNEQFF	TGTGCCATCAGGGCCTCCGGGACAGCCTTCAATGAGCAGTTCTTC
TRBV5-8	.	.	TRBJ1-6	CASSLGVSNSPLHF	TGTGCCAGCAGCTTGGGTGTTAGTAATTCACCCCTCCACTTT